Below, 3 T cell receptor beta chains from the same sample are listed, as sequenced in a study of blood T cell repertoires in COVID-19. Generated by immunoSEQ multiplex PCR, the TCRdb table keeps only in-frame clones and is missing some. The sample consists of about 250,000 clones, approximately 90% of them appearing once. Sequencing was done on a sample of peripheral blood. These receptors originate from a woman under 40 with COVID-19, enrolled during active disease.

The chain joins TRBV18 to TRBJ1-5; D perhaps matches TRBD1 (6 bases). V lost 5 bases, J lost 0 bases, and 14 bases lay in between. Germline CDR1 and CDR2: KGHSH and LQKENI. The CDR3 loop spans 16 amino acids. The CDR3 region is CASSANRELSNQPQHF. CDR3 nucleotide sequence: TGTGCCAGCTCAGCAAACAGGGAGCTTAGCAATCAGCCCCAGCATTTT.

The chain employs TRBV12-3 or TRBV12-4 and TRBJ1-2, with D uncertain. Trimming took off 3 bases at V and 4 bases at J, with 9 bases between the two ends. The CDR3 is 13 residues long. The CDR3 DNA sequence: TGTGCCAGCAGTTTCGGGTATGCCTATGGCTACACCTTC. This gives the protein CASSFGYAYGYTF.

CDR3 sequence: CASSLGTEAFF. The CDR3 nucleotides are TGTGCCAGTAGTCTCGGCACTGAAGCTTTCTTT. The chain recombines TRBV19 with TRBJ1-1; D is uncertain. This CDR3 is 11 amino acids long. Germline lookup yields CDR1 LNHDA and CDR2 SQIVND (reference sequence). The V end lost 5 bases, the J end lost 4 bases, and 5 bases lay between the germline ends.